Listed below are T cell receptor beta chains from one sample, sequenced in a study of T cell responses to AZD1222 COVID-19 vaccine. The protocol was immunoSEQ multiplex PCR, while the TCRdb copy is restricted to in-frame clones and leaves out a portion. The profile shows more than 150,000 clones, over 75% of them singletons. The sample here was peripheral blood, taken on day 0 of AZD1222 vaccination. The receptors were sampled from an adult in good health. CDR3s include the opening cysteine and the closing phenylalanine or tryptophan. Fields, in order: V gene, J gene, clone size, CDR3 protein. The size of a clone is reported for some rows only, either as once, few or many, or as a class for expanded clones.

V gene: TRBV5-6; J gene: TRBJ1-6; clone size: .; CDR3 protein: CASRPAGPRSNSPLHF
V gene: TRBV7-9; J gene: TRBJ2-2; clone size: .; CDR3 protein: CASSGDSSGELFF
V gene: TRBV11-2; J gene: TRBJ2-1; clone size: .; CDR3 protein: CASETGQGIYNEQFF
V gene: TRBV6-5; J gene: TRBJ2-7; clone size: .; CDR3 protein: CASSYSAGPGGEQYF
V gene: TRBV28; J gene: TRBJ1-2; clone size: once; CDR3 protein: CASRTRTGESLYGYTF
V gene: TRBV4-1; J gene: TRBJ2-6; clone size: .; CDR3 protein: CASSQGGQGASGANVLTF
V gene: TRBV24-1; J gene: TRBJ2-5; clone size: .; CDR3 protein: CATSDSRTSLETQYF
V gene: TRBV5-1; J gene: TRBJ2-6; clone size: .; CDR3 protein: CARLAGGSSGANVLTF
V gene: TRBV7-9; J gene: TRBJ1-1; clone size: .; CDR3 protein: CASTTPRGQESLSEKAFF
V gene: TRBV2; J gene: TRBJ1-6; clone size: .; CDR3 protein: CASSEGGLGRLGSYNSPLHF
V gene: TRBV18; J gene: TRBJ1-1; clone size: .; CDR3 protein: CASSPDLGGKAFF
V gene: TRBV7-9; J gene: TRBJ1-2; clone size: .; CDR3 protein: CASSLATWTGDGYTF
V gene: TRBV6-5; J gene: TRBJ1-2; clone size: .; CDR3 protein: CASRREGVGGYTF
V gene: TRBV2; J gene: TRBJ1-4; clone size: .; CDR3 protein: CASSGRDRDREKLFF
V gene: TRBV6-2/TRBV6-3; J gene: TRBJ1-2; clone size: .; CDR3 protein: CASSQRGGGYTF
V gene: TRBV14; J gene: TRBJ2-1; clone size: .; CDR3 protein: CASRLAGGPHIEQFF
V gene: TRBV5-5; J gene: TRBJ1-6; clone size: .; CDR3 protein: CASSQTGFNSPLHF
V gene: TRBV28; J gene: TRBJ2-7; clone size: .; CDR3 protein: CASSFLQGSFQQYF
V gene: TRBV6-2/TRBV6-3; J gene: TRBJ1-1; clone size: .; CDR3 protein: CASSTMTGPEAEAFF
V gene: TRBV30; J gene: TRBJ1-2; clone size: .; CDR3 protein: CAWSLRQYNYGYTF
V gene: TRBV9; J gene: TRBJ1-5; clone size: .; CDR3 protein: CASSASEGGYQPQHF
V gene: TRBV2; J gene: TRBJ2-6; clone size: .; CDR3 protein: CASSSFGSSGANVLTF
V gene: TRBV4-1; J gene: TRBJ2-2; clone size: few; CDR3 protein: CASSHAGGRTGELFF
V gene: TRBV9; J gene: TRBJ2-3; clone size: once; CDR3 protein: CASSVEPLAGGRDTQYF
V gene: TRBV3-1/TRBV3-2; J gene: TRBJ1-5; clone size: .; CDR3 protein: CASSQGNQPQHF
V gene: TRBV6-5; J gene: TRBJ1-3; clone size: .; CDR3 protein: CASILDSFSGNTIYF
V gene: TRBV28; J gene: TRBJ1-2; clone size: .; CDR3 protein: CASSPHPGADYGYTF
V gene: TRBV9; J gene: TRBJ2-5; clone size: .; CDR3 protein: CASSIRAGPYQETQYF
V gene: TRBV7-3; J gene: TRBJ1-5; clone size: .; CDR3 protein: CASSSSSNQPQHF